This T cell receptor (beta chain) was identified during a study of T cell responses to AZD1222 COVID-19 vaccine. Broader study findings: A rise in Spike-specific TCR breadth and depth followed two AZD1222 doses. The donor cohort was predominantly white British with a female majority, and clonal diversity may have been underestimated.

Second-dose timings of about 4 or about 12 weeks were pooled. With respect to this clone: Its target is not known.

The CDR3 is made up of 13 amino acids. CDR1 is SGHDT, CDR2 YYEEEE, per germline. V was pared by 0 bases and J by 4 bases, with 6 bases between. Clones were read by immunoSEQ multiplex PCR, and TCRdb kept only the in-frame ones, dropping some. The sample shows approximately 89,000 clones, about 89% of them seen only once. The sequence came from an adult who received the AZD1222 COVID-19 vaccine. The sample consisted of peripheral blood, taken 28 days after the second AZD1222 dose. The chain couples TRBV5-6 to TRBJ2-3, with D possibly TRBD1 on 5 matching bases. For the CDR3, the DNA is TGTGCCAGCAGCTTGGACAGGTCAGATACGCAGTATTTT. Protein sequence: CASSLDRSDTQYF.